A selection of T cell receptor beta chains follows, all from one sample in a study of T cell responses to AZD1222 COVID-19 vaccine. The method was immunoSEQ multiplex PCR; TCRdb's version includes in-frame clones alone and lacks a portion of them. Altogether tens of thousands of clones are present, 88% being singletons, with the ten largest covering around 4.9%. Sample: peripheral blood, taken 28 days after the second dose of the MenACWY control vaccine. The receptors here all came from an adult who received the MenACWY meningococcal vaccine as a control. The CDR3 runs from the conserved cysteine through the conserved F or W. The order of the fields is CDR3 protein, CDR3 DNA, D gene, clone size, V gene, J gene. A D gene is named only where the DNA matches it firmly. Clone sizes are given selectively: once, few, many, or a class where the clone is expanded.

cdr3_aa: CASSLEASSYNEQFF; cdr3_nt: TGTGCCAGCAGCTTAGAAGCTTCCTCCTACAATGAGCAGTTCTTC; d_call: .; clone_size: .; v_call: TRBV7-2; j_call: TRBJ2-1
cdr3_aa: CASSSDRGQLAEAFF; cdr3_nt: TGCGCCAGCAGCTCGGACAGGGGGCAGCTGGCTGAAGCTTTCTTT; d_call: TRBD1; clone_size: .; v_call: TRBV5-1; j_call: TRBJ1-1
cdr3_aa: CASSKEAEKLFF; cdr3_nt: TGTGCCAGCAGTAAGGAAGCGGAAAAACTGTTTTTT; d_call: .; clone_size: few; v_call: TRBV28; j_call: TRBJ1-4
cdr3_aa: CASSDRDKNTEAFF; cdr3_nt: TGTGCCAGCAGCGACCGGGACAAGAACACTGAAGCTTTCTTT; d_call: .; clone_size: few; v_call: TRBV7-2; j_call: TRBJ1-1
cdr3_aa: CASRLAGRTLEQYF; cdr3_nt: TGTGCCAGCAGACTAGCGGGGAGGACTCTCGAGCAGTACTTC; d_call: TRBD2; clone_size: .; v_call: TRBV5-6; j_call: TRBJ2-7
cdr3_aa: CATSDSRQRGGDCTDTQYF; cdr3_nt: TGTGCCACCAGTGATTCAAGACAGCGGGGCGGGGATTGCACAGATACGCAGTATTTT; d_call: TRBD2; clone_size: .; v_call: TRBV24-1; j_call: TRBJ2-3
cdr3_aa: CASTPTSGKHQPQHF; cdr3_nt: TGTGCCAGTACCCCAACGTCCGGGAAGCATCAGCCCCAGCATTTT; d_call: .; clone_size: .; v_call: TRBV19; j_call: TRBJ1-5
cdr3_aa: CASSKLQDTYGYTF; cdr3_nt: TGTGCCAGCAGTAAGCTACAGGACACCTATGGCTACACCTTC; d_call: .; clone_size: .; v_call: TRBV6-5; j_call: TRBJ1-2
cdr3_aa: CASRRGVSYEQYF; cdr3_nt: TGTGCCAGCAGAAGAGGGGTCTCCTACGAGCAGTACTTC; d_call: .; clone_size: once; v_call: TRBV6-5; j_call: TRBJ2-7
cdr3_aa: CASMFGSSYNEQFF; cdr3_nt: TGTGCCAGCATGTTCGGGAGCTCCTACAATGAGCAGTTCTTC; d_call: .; clone_size: .; v_call: TRBV25-1; j_call: TRBJ2-1
cdr3_aa: CASSRQTGTGELFF; cdr3_nt: TGTGCCAGCTCACGTCAAACGGGCACCGGGGAGCTGTTTTTT; d_call: .; clone_size: .; v_call: TRBV18; j_call: TRBJ2-2
cdr3_aa: CASSREETQYF; cdr3_nt: TGTGCCAGCAGCCGAGAAGAGACCCAGTACTTC; d_call: .; clone_size: .; v_call: TRBV6-5; j_call: TRBJ2-5
cdr3_aa: CASSFGGTYEQYF; cdr3_nt: TGTGCCAGCAGTTTTGGCGGAACCTACGAGCAGTACTTC; d_call: .; clone_size: few; v_call: TRBV28; j_call: TRBJ2-7
cdr3_aa: CASSPSGARVEAFF; cdr3_nt: TGTGCCAGCAGCCCTAGCGGGGCCAGGGTTGAAGCTTTCTTT; d_call: .; clone_size: .; v_call: TRBV7-9; j_call: TRBJ1-1
cdr3_aa: CASRDRVPTGELFF; cdr3_nt: TGTGCCAGCAGGGACAGGGTGCCCACCGGGGAGCTGTTTTTT; d_call: TRBD1; clone_size: .; v_call: TRBV27; j_call: TRBJ2-2
cdr3_aa: CASSWASSGNTIYF; cdr3_nt: TGTGCCAGCTCTTGGGCGAGCTCTGGAAACACCATATATTTT; d_call: .; clone_size: once; v_call: TRBV2; j_call: TRBJ1-3
cdr3_aa: CASSSPLRSGSSGNTIYF; cdr3_nt: TGTGCCAGCAGCTCGCCTCTTAGGTCGGGTAGCTCTGGAAACACCATATATTTT; d_call: .; clone_size: once; v_call: TRBV7-9; j_call: TRBJ1-3
cdr3_aa: CASSPYSSGSYNEQFF; cdr3_nt: TGCGCCAGCAGCCCTTACTCGAGCGGGAGTTACAATGAGCAGTTCTTC; d_call: TRBD2; clone_size: .; v_call: TRBV4-1; j_call: TRBJ2-1
cdr3_aa: CASSLRDRAGIPNTEAFF; cdr3_nt: TGTGCCAGCAGCTTGAGGGACAGGGCGGGAATCCCGAACACTGAAGCTTTCTTT; d_call: TRBD1; clone_size: .; v_call: TRBV7-9; j_call: TRBJ1-1
cdr3_aa: CAWSSPTGLPTEQYF; cdr3_nt: TGTGCCTGGAGTTCCCCGACAGGGCTTCCTACGGAGCAGTACTTC; d_call: TRBD1; clone_size: .; v_call: TRBV30; j_call: TRBJ2-7
cdr3_aa: CASSSTSYEQYF; cdr3_nt: TGTGCCAGCTCATCGACTTCCTACGAGCAGTACTTC; d_call: .; clone_size: .; v_call: TRBV18; j_call: TRBJ2-7
cdr3_aa: CASSEVGGENYGYTF; cdr3_nt: TGTGCCAGCAGTGAAGTGGGAGGCGAAAACTATGGCTACACCTTC; d_call: .; clone_size: .; v_call: TRBV25-1; j_call: TRBJ1-2
cdr3_aa: CAISEDGANTGELFF; cdr3_nt: TGTGCCATCAGTGAGGATGGGGCGAACACCGGGGAGCTGTTTTTT; d_call: .; clone_size: .; v_call: TRBV10-3; j_call: TRBJ2-2
cdr3_aa: CAISARTGSRETQYF; cdr3_nt: TGTGCCATCAGTGCCAGGACAGGGAGCCGAGAGACCCAGTACTTC; d_call: TRBD1; clone_size: once; v_call: TRBV10-3; j_call: TRBJ2-5
cdr3_aa: CASSEAFSGGPGTQYF; cdr3_nt: TGTGCCAGCAGTGAAGCGTTTAGCGGGGGGCCCGGGACCCAGTACTTC; d_call: TRBD2; clone_size: .; v_call: TRBV6-1; j_call: TRBJ2-5
cdr3_aa: CASRRTGGYGYTF; cdr3_nt: TGTGCCAGCAGGCGGACAGGGGGCTATGGCTACACCTTC; d_call: TRBD1; clone_size: .; v_call: TRBV28; j_call: TRBJ1-2
cdr3_aa: CAIRQGSSYNEQFF; cdr3_nt: TGTGCCATCCGACAGGGGAGCTCCTACAATGAGCAGTTCTTC; d_call: TRBD1; clone_size: .; v_call: TRBV10-3; j_call: TRBJ2-1
cdr3_aa: CASSPFIGAIDGYTF; cdr3_nt: TGTGCCAGCAGCCCCTTCATCGGGGCAATCGATGGCTACACCTTC; d_call: .; clone_size: .; v_call: TRBV6-6; j_call: TRBJ1-2
cdr3_aa: CASSFTPATSQHF; cdr3_nt: TGCGCCAGCAGCTTTACCCCGGCCACGTCCCAGCATTTT; d_call: .; clone_size: few; v_call: TRBV5-1; j_call: TRBJ1-5